Below, 3 T cell receptor beta chains from the same sample are listed, as sequenced in a study of OX40 agonist ivuxolimab in advanced cancers. Profiling relied on immunoSEQ multiplex PCR, and the TCRdb table lists in-frame clones only, not all of them. Of 50,000 to 70,000 clones listed, roughly 93% are singletons. Here the sequenced sample was CD4+ or CD8+ T cells sorted from blood, taken in a trial of the OX40 agonist ivuxolimab. The receptor set was obtained from an adult with an advanced solid tumor such as melanoma, head and neck, liver or kidney cancer.

This chain connects TRBV14 to TRBJ1-4; D unclear. The V gene's germline CDR1 is SGHDN and CDR2 FVKESK. The CDR3 length is 13 residues. With 2 bases removed from V and 10 bases from J, the gap between germline ends came to 11 bases. The CDR3: CASSQWVVGKLFF. Here the CDR3 DNA reads TGTGCCAGCAGCCAATGGGTGGTGGGAAAACTGTTTTTT. Full variable domain (rest looked up from reference TRBV14 and TRBJ1-4): EAGVTQFPSHSVIEKGQTVTLRCDPISGHDNLYWYRRVMGKEIKFLLHFVKESKQDESGMPNNRFLAERTGGTYSTLKVQPAELEDSGVYFCASSQWVVGKLFFGSGTQLSVL.

The V and J genes are TRBV15 and TRBJ2-7, with a tentative D call TRBD2 (6 bases). Germline CDR1 reads LNHNV; CDR2 reads YYDKDF (reference sequence). Trimming stripped 6 bases from V and 3 bases from J, with 15 bases between. The CDR3 is 14 residues long. As DNA, the CDR3 is TGTGCCACCAGTGTCGGGACTGACTTCTACGAGCAGTACTTC. Encoded protein: CATSVGTDFYEQYF.

With respect to this clone: An end of the junction differs from the germline gene, which may be a read error. This chain joins TRBV25-1 and TRBJ2-1; D is possibly TRBD2 (5 bases). Germline V gives CDR1 MGHDK, CDR2 SYGVNS. The CDR3 has 13 residues. This CDR3 reads CACSGFSYNEQFF. The CDR3 DNA is TGTGCCTGCAGCGGTTTTTCCTACAATGAGCAGTTCTTC.